The rows below give T cell receptor beta chains drawn from one sample of a study of technical replicates of blood from a handful of donors. Here immunoSEQ multiplex PCR was the method, and the copy in TCRdb shows in-frame clones only, minus some. The repertoire holds around 57,000 clones, with around 97% as singletons. Sequencing used T cells isolated from PBMCs. The source of these receptors is a human donor in good health. Both conserved end residues are part of each CDR3. A D gene is named only where the DNA matches it firmly. Some rows mark clone size as missing; the rest say once, few, many or name a class of expanded clone.

TRBJ2-3,TRBV6-1,TRBD1,NA,TGTGCCAGCAGTGGCCGGGACAGGGGGACAGATACGCAGTATTTT,CASSGRDRGTDTQYF
TRBJ2-5,TRBV5-1,TRBD2,NA,TGCGCCAGCAGCTCCGGGACTAGCGGGGCGGAGACCCAGTACTTC,CASSSGTSGAETQYF
TRBJ1-2,TRBV5-1,TRBD1,NA,TGCGCCAGCAGCTTGCAGGGGGCCCACGACTATGGCTACACCTTC,CASSLQGAHDYGYTF
TRBJ2-7,TRBV19,TRBD2,NA,TGTGCCAGTAGTATACGGCTAGCGGGCCTCTACGAGCAGTACTTC,CASSIRLAGLYEQYF
TRBJ2-7,TRBV29-1,TRBD2,NA,TGCAGCGTTCTGCGGCGGACTAGCGGCAACTACGAGCAGTACTTC,CSVLRRTSGNYEQYF
TRBJ1-1,TRBV9,NA,NA,TGTGCCAGCAGCGTAACAGGAAAGAACACTGAAGCTTTCTTT,CASSVTGKNTEAFF
TRBJ2-5,TRBV5-1,TRBD1,NA,TGCGCCAGCAGCAACGGACAGGGAAGGGAGACCCAGTACTTC,CASSNGQGRETQYF
TRBJ1-1,TRBV18,NA,NA,TGTGCCAGCTCACCGGACAGTGAAGCTTTCTTT,CASSPDSEAFF
TRBJ2-1,TRBV20-1,NA,NA,TGCAGTGCTAGAGATGGACGGGGGCAGTTCTTC,CSARDGRGQFF
TRBJ2-6,TRBV7-3,TRBD1,NA,TGTGCCAGCAGCCCTGGACAGGGTGTGGCTGGGGCCAACGTCCTGACTTTC,CASSPGQGVAGANVLTF
TRBJ1-1,TRBV9,NA,once,TGTGCCAGCAGTGAAGGACAGCCGAACACTGAAGCTTTCTTT,CASSEGQPNTEAFF
TRBJ1-4,TRBV30,NA,NA,TGTGCCTGGAACTCAGGTTATGAAAAACTGTTTTTT,CAWNSGYEKLFF
TRBJ1-5,TRBV14,NA,NA,TGTGCCAGCAGCGCCGGCACTTCGGGGAGCAATCAGCCCCAGCATTTT,CASSAGTSGSNQPQHF
TRBJ2-3,TRBV11-2,TRBD2,NA,TGTGCCAGCAGCAAAGGGCGGGGGGCCGAGAGCACAGATACGCAGTATTTT,CASSKGRGAESTDTQYF
TRBJ2-3,TRBV27,NA,NA,TGTGCCAGCAGTTTTGAGGACACAGATACGCAGTATTTT,CASSFEDTDTQYF
TRBJ2-7,TRBV5-1,TRBD1,NA,TGCGCCAGCAGCTTGGCCTTGGCACAGGGGGTGAACGAGCAGTACTTC,CASSLALAQGVNEQYF
TRBJ2-7,TRBV5-6,TRBD2,NA,TGTGCCAGCAGCTTCCTAGCGGGAGCTCCTTCGCAGTACTTC,CASSFLAGAPSQYF
TRBJ2-1,TRBV7-2,NA,NA,TGTGCCAGCAGCGGGAGGAACTCCTACAATGAGCAGTTCTTC,CASSGRNSYNEQFF
TRBJ2-7,TRBV7-2,NA,NA,TGTGCCAGCAGCTTACTAGACTCCTACGAGCAGTACTTC,CASSLLDSYEQYF
TRBJ2-2,TRBV28,TRBD2,once,TGTGCCAGCAGTCCCACTAGCGGTCAGGTTGGGGAGCTGTTTTTT,CASSPTSGQVGELFF
TRBJ2-7,TRBV6-6,NA,NA,TGTGCCAGCAGTTACTCGACAGTTTCCTACGAGCAGTACTTC,CASSYSTVSYEQYF
TRBJ2-7,TRBV2,NA,NA,TGTGCCAGCAGTGAGAGGGGGACCACCTACGAGCAGTACTTC,CASSERGTTYEQYF
TRBJ2-1,TRBV7-6,NA,NA,TGTGCCAGCAGCTCAGGGTTAGAGCAGTTCTTC,CASSSGLEQFF
TRBJ1-6,TRBV2,NA,few,TGTGCCAGCATCCAGGGGCCGAATTCACCCCTCCACTTT,CASIQGPNSPLHF
TRBJ2-7,TRBV21-1,NA,NA,TGTGCCAGCAGCAACAAAGGGACAGCCTACGAGCAGTACTTC,CASSNKGTAYEQYF
TRBJ2-1,TRBV18,TRBD2,NA,TGTGCCAGCTCACCGCCGGGACTAGCTCCCAGCTCCTACAATGAGCAGTTCTTC,CASSPPGLAPSSYNEQFF
TRBJ1-4,TRBV18,NA,once,TGTGCCAGCTCACCCCCGGGACAAGGGTTTGAAAAACTGTTTTTT,CASSPPGQGFEKLFF
TRBJ1-1,TRBV4-1,NA,NA,TGCGCCAGCAGCCCAATTTTGACAGGACGCACTGAAGCTTTCTTT,CASSPILTGRTEAFF
TRBJ1-2,TRBV6-1,NA,NA,TGTGCCAGCAGCCCTTGGGACACCTCGGGCTATGGCTACACCTTC,CASSPWDTSGYGYTF
TRBJ1-1,TRBV4-1,TRBD1,NA,TGCGCCAGCAGCCAATCGCTTGGAGGACAGGGGGAGGGGGAAGCTTTCTTT,CASSQSLGGQGEGEAFF